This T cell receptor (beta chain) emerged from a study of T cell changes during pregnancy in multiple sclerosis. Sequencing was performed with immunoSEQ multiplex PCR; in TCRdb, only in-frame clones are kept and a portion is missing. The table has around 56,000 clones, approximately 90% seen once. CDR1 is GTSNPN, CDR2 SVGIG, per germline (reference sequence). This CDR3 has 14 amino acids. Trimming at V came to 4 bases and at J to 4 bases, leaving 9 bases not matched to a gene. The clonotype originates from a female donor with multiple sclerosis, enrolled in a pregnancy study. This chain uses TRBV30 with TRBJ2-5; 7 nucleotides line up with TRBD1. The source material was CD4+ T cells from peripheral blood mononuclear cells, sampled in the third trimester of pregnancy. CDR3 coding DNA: TGTGCCTGGAACCCAGGACAGGCTCGAGAGACCCAGTACTTC. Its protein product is CAWNPGQARETQYF.